The T cell receptor beta chain under discussion was sequenced for a study of memory CD8 T cells in hepatitis C reinfection. At the level of the study: HCV reinfection: RNA-positive following two negative tests at least 60 days apart.

Sequencing was performed with immunoSEQ multiplex PCR; in TCRdb, only in-frame clones are kept and a portion is missing. The repertoire has approximately 46,000 clones, roughly nine tenths of them found once; the top ten carry under 0.9%. Looked up from germline, CDR1 is LNHDA and CDR2 is SQIVND (reference sequence). The CDR3 is 15 amino acids. Trimming took 5 bases from V and 0 from J; bases not matched to a gene: 5. Specified time point: late/post reinfection, 12 to 24 weeks after detection. TCR sequencing was done directly ex vivo on sorted cells, without expansion in vitro. Control naive CD8 T cells came from a couple of donors at all three reinfection time points. To note about this clone: The identical CDR3 is also encoded by other nucleotide sequences in the sample.

V usage is TRBV19 and J usage is TRBJ1-1; 8 nucleotides agree with TRBD1. The receptor's source is a man between 18 and 35 years old with hepatitis C virus infection. Specimen: naive CD8+ T cells sorted from blood. The CDR3 DNA reads TGTGCCAGTAGTCAATGGACAGGGATGAACACTGAAGCTTTCTTT. Encoded protein: CASSQWTGMNTEAFF.